This TCR beta chain was identified during a study of T cells in Graves' hyperthyroidism and ophthalmopathy. This clonotype was recorded many times. J was trimmed by 6 bases and V by 3 bases; bases with no gene match: 10. CDR1 and CDR2 (germline): KGHSH, LQKENI. This CDR3 contains 15 residues. TCR beta CDR3 regions were amplified from RNA transcripts. Carried out on the TCR CDR3, a first-round RT-PCR used the HTBI primer set. TCRdb reprocessed the multiplex PCR reads via MiXCR and lists one record per CDR3 protein. Of some 350,000 distinct CDR3 sequences listed, over 12% were seen once; the top ten hold roughly a fifth.

V is TRBV18 and J is TRBJ2-5, with 7 nucleotides matching TRBD2. The source of this sequence is a woman in her sixties or seventies with Graves' ophthalmopathy. The sequenced sample consisted of blood. CDR3 protein: CASSPSTGGVKTQYF. In DNA form, the CDR3 reads TGTGCCAGCTCACCCTCTACGGGGGGAGTGAAGACCCAGTACTTC.